This entry features one T cell receptor beta chain sequence. This clonotype has a handful of counts. Its antigen is unknown. No qualities accompany the bases; no much larger clone lies one base away. For repertoire sequencing, the TCR beta CDR3 regions were amplified from RNA transcripts. HTBI primers and the Qiagen OneStep RT-PCR kit were used in a first-round RT-PCR, which was followed by a second-round multiplex PCR, size selection and purification. Libraries were sequenced paired-end with 100 bp reads on an Illumina HiSeq2000. As for how the authors treated the data: SOAPnuke was used for read processing, and reads with adapters, uncalled bases, a mean Phred below 15, or no exact constant-primer or identifier match were discarded. COPE v1.2.5 was used to merge high-quality paired reads. Unique nucleotide sequences were defined as clonotypes and aligned to IMGT TRB V, D and J references using MiTCR v1.1. Analysis was restricted to V-J combinations with a frequency above 0.0001, which covered 99.2% of repertoires. A TCR clonal expansion and chaos score per V-J combination was defined as the ratio of F50 clonal expansion to chaos observed in the TCRdist matrix. Welch's t-statistics and random forest were used to reduce the features to approximately 13 V-J combinations, which were then used as input to a naive Bayes classifier. The similarity between thyroid and blood repertoires was quantified using the Morisita-Horn index. TCRdb passed the public sequencing reads through fastp at Q25 and MiXCR, retaining productive beta sequences. Identical CDR3 protein sequences are pooled into one entry, listed with their most common genes and DNA. V and J calls and clone size were set by TCRdb, not the authors. This sample gives about 210,000 distinct CDR3 sequences in total; 25% to 30% of them show up just once. 9.1% of the sample comes from the top ten.

This sample is drawn from a study of Graves' ophthalmopathy and Graves' hyperthyroidism (dated by TCRdb to 2016 to 2019). About the study as a whole: Peripheral blood samples were taken at the time of initial diagnosis, before any treatment was given. The study used TCR beta repertoire signatures to distinguish Graves' ophthalmopathy from Graves' hyperthyroidism and to predict progression to ophthalmopathy. In total, around 130 blood samples were TCR-sequenced: 43 ophthalmopathy, roughly 80 hyperthyroidism and some 17 hyperthyroidism-to-ophthalmopathy patients. To explore V-J signatures that distinguish ophthalmopathy from hyperthyroidism, a discovery set of about a hundred patients was enrolled, made up of 43 with ophthalmopathy and 57 with stable hyperthyroidism. For independent validation, a separate cohort was made up of roughly 19 hyperthyroidism patients plus 17 patients who later progressed from hyperthyroidism to ophthalmopathy. In over 5 hyperthyroidism patients, the T-cell repertoire of thyroid tissue was compared with the T-cell repertoire of blood. Following sample collection, hyperthyroidism patients were given methimazole at a starting dose of 30 mg daily, and ophthalmopathy patients were given high-dose intravenous methylprednisolone. The approximately 97 discovery patients were randomly divided into training and test sets at a 7:3 ratio.

Study-wide conclusions, independent of this receptor: Sample size was not statistically predetermined, and group allocation was not concealed from the investigators. Among expanded thyroid clonotypes with frequency above 0.001, most also showed up in blood, which suggests that blood repertoires may reflect the thyroid immune response. In validation, the model predicted ophthalmopathy progression with less than 71% sensitivity and about 73% specificity; 12 predicted patients were CT-confirmed with GO in a median of around 6.5 months. The 13-signature model separated ophthalmopathy from stable hyperthyroidism with approximately 90% sensitivity and 81% to 82% specificity in cross-validation, and 80%/75% in the test set.

Patients with ophthalmopathy had moderately to severely active disease, with a Clinical Activity Score of 3 or more, a NOSPECS grade of 4 or more, and a disease duration of less than 3 months. Patients with other autoimmune diseases, uncontrolled infections, pregnancy or lactation were excluded. Clinical symptoms, serum thyroxine, TRAb, thyroid ultrasound and orbital computed tomography formed the basis of the diagnosis. Using Ficoll-Paque density gradient centrifugation, PBMCs were isolated from 9.5 to 10 ml of fresh peripheral blood. Trizol reagent was used to extract the total RNA, and its quality was then checked on an Agilent 2100 Bioanalyzer. V loses 6 bases, J loses 0 bases, and the germline ends lie 11 bases apart. The CDR3, cysteine through phenylalanine, is 14 amino acids long. Kept here is only the CDR3 DNA, which spans 42 bases and is read in frame from base 1.

The chain couples TRBV12-3 or TRBV12-4 to TRBJ1-1; the D segment could be TRBD1, given 5 matching bases. The receptor was isolated from a man between 45 and 60 years old with Graves' ophthalmopathy. Donor details come from another sample of the same person, matched by shared clones. Sequences were obtained from peripheral blood. The CDR3 protein sequence reads: CASRRGPLNTEAFF. The DNA is as follows: TGTGCCAGCAGGAGGGGACCGTTGAACACTGAAGCTTTCTTT.